This section outlines one T cell receptor (beta chain) sequence together with its context. Using immunoSEQ multiplex PCR, the repertoire was profiled, and TCRdb retains in-frame clones only, with some absent. This table has just over 300,000 clones, around 90% appearing once. Participant age was roughly 18 to 95 years, and participants resided in roughly 25 US areas. The CDR3 is 15 residues long. Germline CDR1 and CDR2: KGHSH and LQKENI. After removal of 6 bases from V and 4 bases from J, the junction contained 9 bases not matched to a gene. This specimen comes from a study of blood T cell repertoires in COVID-19.

The sequenced sample was PBMCs or T cells enriched from blood (not recorded which). This chain uses TRBV18 with TRBJ2-7; 10 bases are shared with TRBD1. The source of this sequence is a woman aged 18-29 years with acute COVID-19. The CDR3 sequence is CASSPGTGEGYEQYF. The DNA for the CDR3 is TGTGCCAGCTCTCCCGGGACAGGGGAGGGATACGAGCAGTACTTC.